This entry lists 13 T cell receptor beta chains sequenced from one sample in a study of Graves' ophthalmopathy and Graves' hyperthyroidism. Amplifying from RNA transcripts, the study obtained TCR beta CDR3 regions. After a first-round RT-PCR with HTBI primers, a second-round multiplex PCR was run. TCRdb reanalysed the multiplex PCR reads using MiXCR and keeps one entry per CDR3 protein. The sample holds 340,000 or so distinct CDR3 sequences, about a sixth seen once. Sequenced sample: peripheral blood. Receptor source: an adult man with Graves' ophthalmopathy.

This clonotype was seen repeatedly, ten times or more. This CDR3 reads CSAGRVAGSETQYF. CDR3 nucleotides: TGCAGTGCCGGGCGGGTAGCGGGCTCAGAGACCCAGTACTTC. The chain couples TRBV20-1 to TRBJ2-5, with TRBD2 matching 7 bases. Germline-derived CDR1 and CDR2 are DFQATT and SNEGSKA (reference sequence). With V trimmed by 6 bases and J by 4 bases, 11 bases remained unmatched. This CDR3 comprises 14 residues.

The J gene is TRBJ2-7, the V gene TRBV6-1; D gene ambiguous. CDR1 is MNHNS, CDR2 SASEGT, per germline. The length of the CDR3 is 13 residues. The V end lost 4 bases, the J end lost 2 bases, and 9 bases lay between the germline ends. The CDR3: CASSVAQTYEQYF. As DNA, the CDR3 is TGTGCCAGCAGTGTGGCGCAGACCTACGAGCAGTACTTC.

This clonotype was seen at least ten times. The V gene is TRBV6-2 or TRBV6-3, the J gene TRBJ2-3; D is undetermined. TRBJ1-5 explains the end of the DNA better; the J call may be wrong. The CDR3 has 15 amino acids. CDR1 and CDR2 from the germline V gene are MNHEY and SVGEGT. The CDR3 sequence: CASSYSGQFTDTQHF. The CDR3 DNA reads as TGTGCCAGCAGTTACTCAGGGCAGTTCACAGATACGCAGCATTTT.

This clonotype was counted ten times or more. The V gene is TRBV6-2 or TRBV6-3, the J gene TRBJ2-7; 7 nucleotides match TRBD1. V dropped 6 bases and J dropped 2; count of bases not matched to a gene: 4. The CDR3 is 13 amino acids. Germline V CDR1 and CDR2: MNHEY, SVGEGT. The CDR3 spells CASRRDSTYEQYF. The CDR3 coding sequence is TGTGCCAGCAGGAGGGACAGCACCTACGAGCAGTACTTC.

This clonotype was found many times. This rearrangement joins TRBV6-2 or TRBV6-3 to TRBJ2-5; D unclear. CDR1 and CDR2 (germline): MNHEY, SVGEGT. The CDR3 runs to 13 residues. The germline V and J ends were trimmed by 2 bases and 5 bases, with 9 bases remaining between them. In DNA, the CDR3 is TGTGCCAGCAGTTACACCCCTAGGGAGACCCAGTACTTC. This gives the protein CASSYTPRETQYF.

This clonotype has at least ten counts. The chain carries TRBV20-1 and TRBJ2-7, with D tentatively TRBD1 (5 bases). Trimming cost V 0 bases and J 1 base, with 7 bases left between them. Germline loops: CDR1 DFQATT, CDR2 SNEGSKA (reference sequence). There are 13 residues in the CDR3. The CDR3 DNA reads TGCAGTGCTAGAGAAGGACATTCCTACGAGCAGTACTTC. The encoded protein is CSAREGHSYEQYF.

This clonotype was seen at least ten times. The rearrangement uses TRBV25-1 and TRBJ1-6; D is ambiguous. This CDR3 region has 13 residues. V dropped 3 bases and J dropped 15 bases, with 15 bases sitting between them. Germline CDR1 is MGHDK and CDR2 is SYGVNS. The CDR3 sequence: CASSDWTWEFLHF. In nucleotides, the CDR3 is TGTGCCAGCAGTGACTGGACGTGGGAGTTCCTCCACTTT.

The chain couples TRBV28 to TRBJ1-3; D gene uncertain. V was shortened by 3 bases and J by 4 bases, with 7 bases between the two germline ends. CDR3 length: 13 amino acids. CDR1 is MDHEN and CDR2 is SYDVKM in the germline V gene. Here the CDR3 reads CASSLNGGNTIYF. The CDR3 DNA reads TGTGCCAGCAGTTTGAATGGGGGAAACACCATATATTTT.

A remark on this clonotype: One base away lies a much larger clone, so this may be a sequencing read error. The J gene is TRBJ1-5, the V gene TRBV6-5; no firm D call. CDR3 length: 14 amino acids. The germline V gene has CDR1 MNHEY and CDR2 SVGAGI. Trimming shortened V by 3 bases and J by 4 bases, and 10 bases separated the two germline ends. CDR3 sequence (DNA): TGTGCCAGCAGTTATTTGGAGAGGAATCAGCCCCAGCATTTT. It yields the protein CASSYLERNQPQHF.

This clonotype showed up many times. CDR3 nucleotides: TGTGCCAGCAGCACCGGCCCTAGGTCCGAGCAGTACTTC. It codes for CASSTGPRSEQYF. This sequence joins TRBV11-2 and TRBJ2-7; D not certain. The CDR3 extends over 13 amino acids. CDR1 SGHAT and CDR2 FQNNGV come from the germline V gene. Trimming pared 5 bases from V and 6 bases from J, leaving 14 bases between.

The rearrangement uses TRBV27 and TRBJ1-2, with 9 bases fitting TRBD1. Germline CDR1 MNHEY, CDR2 SMNVEV (reference sequence). The CDR3 has 13 residues. V shed 2 bases, J shed 9 bases, and the junction held 4 bases outside the gene matches. This CDR3 reads CASSLGQGSRYTF. CDR3 nucleotide sequence: TGTGCCAGCAGTTTAGGACAGGGGAGTCGCTACACCTTC.

This clonotype was seen at least ten times. The chain couples TRBV13 to TRBJ2-5; 8 positions match TRBD2. The CDR3 length is 16 residues. Germline CDR1 is PRHDT and CDR2 is FYEKMQ (reference sequence). With 5 bases clipped from V and 5 bases from J, the junction kept 13 bases outside the gene matches. The CDR3 DNA sequence: TGTGCCAGCAGCCCCCCCGGGACTCAGCGGGGGGAGACCCAGTACTTC. Translated, it gives CASSPPGTQRGETQYF. The entire variable domain, with the rest obtained from reference TRBV13 and TRBJ2-5, is as follows: AAGVIQSPRHLIKEKRETATLKCYPIPRHDTVYWYQQGPGQDPQFLISFYEKMQSDKGSIPDRFSAQQFSDYHSELNMSSLELGDSALYFCASSPPGTQRGETQYFGPGTRLLVL.

This clonotype was counted at least ten times. The CDR3 here is CASSYTTGYYEQYF. The CDR3 region has the DNA TGTGCCAGCAGTTACACAACAGGATACTACGAGCAGTACTTC. The gene calls are TRBV6-5 and TRBJ2-7; the D gene is possibly TRBD1 (5 bases). Germline values: CDR1 MNHEY, CDR2 SVGAGI. The length of the CDR3 is 14 residues. V dropped 2 bases and J dropped 3 bases, with 11 bases sitting between them.